This T cell receptor beta chain was retrieved from a study of metastatic and nonmetastatic thyroid tumors. TCRdb re-analyzed the PCR reads through MiXCR. Of roughly 35,000 clones listed, over 15% are singletons. In this sample, this clone turned up many times. Treatment of any kind had been given to no patient before thyroid surgery. The CDR3 sequence is 14 residues long. Germline CDR1 reads MDHEN; CDR2 reads SYDVKM. J gave up 3 bases and V 2 bases, and 1 base lay outside the gene matches. The TCR was taken from a female donor with papillary thyroid cancer or a benign thyroid nodule (not recorded which). Some clones in this sample may be carry-over from other donors' samples. The source material was blood. The gene calls are TRBV28 and TRBJ1-1, with 9 bases aligning to TRBD1. The CDR3 coding sequence is TGTGCCAGCAGTTTAGACAGGGGGTACACTGAAGCTTTCTTT. It is translated as CASSLDRGYTEAFF.